Listed below are T cell receptor beta chains from one sample, sequenced in a study of blood T cells in healthy people across ages. Via MiXCR, TCRdb re-called the 5' RACE reads, giving one row per CDR3 protein. The table has under 950,000 distinct CDR3 sequences, 20% to 25% seen once. The sample comprised blood. These receptors were obtained from a man in his 70s in good health. Each CDR3 is given without its conserved first and last residue. Fields, in order: J gene, clone size, V gene, CDR3 protein. Rows may omit the clone size; those that give it use once, few, many or a size class.

.,few,TRBV18,ASSPSLGGTYEQY
TRBJ1-2,few,TRBV2,ASSEGRGPYGYT
TRBJ2-1,few,TRBV7-9,ASSWGQGYNEQF
TRBJ2-3,.,TRBV4-3,ASSQDGGRSTDTQY
TRBJ1-4,many,TRBV7-2,ASSNPTATGVPNEKLF
TRBJ2-3,.,TRBV6-5,ASRWTDTQY
TRBJ2-3,few,TRBV24-1,ATSDWTETDTQY
TRBJ2-1,many,TRBV12-3/TRBV12-4,ASSRLAYNEQF
TRBJ1-2,once,TRBV6-1,ASSFGGGESNYGYT
TRBJ2-7,.,TRBV6-6,ASTGAYLPYEQY
TRBJ1-2,.,TRBV29-1,SVGDSIPYGYT
TRBJ2-6,few,TRBV5-5,ASSVIGTGRFWANVLT
TRBJ1-3,few,TRBV29-1,SVVQGAGNTIY
TRBJ1-1,few,TRBV18,ASSPPSRLTEAF
TRBJ2-5,few,TRBV6-6,ACSYAGRAGETQY
TRBJ1-5,many,TRBV28,ASSFPGQGSNQPQH
TRBJ2-3,.,TRBV29-1,SANHILAGGPGTQY
.,few,TRBV7-2,ASSLGVPPYEQY
TRBJ1-5,once,TRBV12-3/TRBV12-4,ASGLSGVPSQPQH
TRBJ2-3,.,TRBV24-1,ATSDLGTSGGTDTQY
.,few,TRBV12-3/TRBV12-4,ASSPKVDGQTQY
TRBJ2-1,.,TRBV12-3/TRBV12-4,ASSLISGSHSYNEQF
TRBJ2-7,.,TRBV5-1,ASSLVPTDSPHEQY
TRBJ1-2,many,TRBV12-3/TRBV12-4,ASSLQSYGYT